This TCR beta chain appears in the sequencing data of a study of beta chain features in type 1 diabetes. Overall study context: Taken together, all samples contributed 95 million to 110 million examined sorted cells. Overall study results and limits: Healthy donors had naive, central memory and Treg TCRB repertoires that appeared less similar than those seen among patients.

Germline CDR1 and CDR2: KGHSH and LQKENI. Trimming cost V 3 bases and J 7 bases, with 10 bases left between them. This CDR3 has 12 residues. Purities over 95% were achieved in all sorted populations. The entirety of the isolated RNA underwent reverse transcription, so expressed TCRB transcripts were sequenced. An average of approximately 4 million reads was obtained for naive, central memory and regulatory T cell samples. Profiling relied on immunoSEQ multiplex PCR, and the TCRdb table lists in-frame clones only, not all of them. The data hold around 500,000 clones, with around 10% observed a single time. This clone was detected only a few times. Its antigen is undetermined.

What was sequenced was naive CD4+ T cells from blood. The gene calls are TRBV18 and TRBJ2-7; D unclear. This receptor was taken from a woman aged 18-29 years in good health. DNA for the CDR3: TGTGCCAGCTCACCCACTACCACGGAGCAGTACTTC. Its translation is CASSPTTTEQYF.